Listed below are T cell receptor beta chains from one sample, sequenced in a study of shared clonotypes between healthy human individuals. The method was immunoSEQ multiplex PCR; TCRdb's version includes in-frame clones alone and lacks a portion of them. Here the sample spans hundreds of thousands of clones, 95% to 98% being singletons. The sample comprised naive CD4+ T cells sorted from blood. These receptors were taken from a woman in her twenties or thirties in good health. CDR3s include the opening cysteine and the closing phenylalanine or tryptophan. D genes are given only for firm matches. Size is omitted from some rows. Given values are once, few, many or a class for expanded clones.

clone size | J gene | V gene | CDR3 length | D gene | CDR3 protein | CDR3 DNA
. | TRBJ2-1 | TRBV4-1 | 14 | TRBD2 | CASSQRRGNNEQFF | TGCGCCAGCAGCCAGAGGCGGGGGAACAATGAGCAGTTCTTC
once | TRBJ2-7 | TRBV6-1 | 14 | TRBD2 | CASSRTSGAYEQYF | TGTGCCAGCAGCCGGACTAGCGGGGCCTACGAGCAGTACTTC
. | TRBJ2-7 | TRBV28 | 14 | TRBD2 | CASTLGGRAFEQYF | TGTGCCAGCACTCTGGGCGGGAGGGCCTTCGAGCAGTACTTC
. | TRBJ2-1 | TRBV15 | 19 | TRBD2 | CATSRDPIGRGNSYNEQFF | TGTGCCACCAGCAGAGATCCCATAGGGAGGGGAAACTCCTACAATGAGCAGTTCTTC
. | TRBJ1-1 | TRBV6-4 | 15 | TRBD1 | CASFPRGLGDTEAFF | TGTGCCAGCTTTCCCAGGGGGCTCGGGGACACTGAAGCTTTCTTT
. | TRBJ1-1 | TRBV7-9 | 13 | . | CASSLGINTEAFF | TGTGCCAGCAGCTTAGGCATCAACACTGAAGCTTTCTTT
. | TRBJ2-7 | TRBV19 | 15 | TRBD1 | CASSRTGASSYEQYF | TGTGCCAGTAGCCGAACAGGGGCAAGCTCCTACGAGCAGTACTTC
once | TRBJ1-3 | TRBV6-5 | 13 | . | CASSQGAGNTIYF | TGTGCCAGCAGTCAAGGGGCTGGAAACACCATATATTTT
. | TRBJ2-6 | TRBV21-1 | 17 | . | CASSPRNPYPGANVLTF | TGTGCCAGCAGTCCCAGAAATCCTTACCCTGGGGCCAACGTCCTGACTTTC
. | TRBJ2-3 | TRBV19 | 14 | TRBD2 | CASQAGGRTDTQYF | TGTGCCAGTCAAGCGGGGGGAAGAACAGATACGCAGTATTTT
. | TRBJ2-3 | TRBV28 | 12 | . | CASRSTGDTQYF | TGTGCCAGCAGGTCTACAGGGGATACGCAGTATTTT
. | TRBJ2-5 | TRBV29-1 | 13 | TRBD2 | CSVEGGRAQEQYF | TGCAGCGTTGAAGGCGGGAGGGCCCAGGAGCAGTACTTC